Given below is one T cell receptor (beta chain) in context. The data are from a study of PD-L1 blockade in urothelial cancer. The wider study: The analyses of blood took place 3 weeks (second dose) and 6 weeks after treatment start. Counts from blood samples showed a median of roughly 150,000 T cells.

The J segment lost 5 bases and the V segment lost 1 base, leaving 6 bases of the junction unmatched. The CDR3 is 14 residues long. Germline V gene data show CDR1 as SGHNT and CDR2 as YYREEE (reference sequence). TCRdb's copy holds only in-frame clones and misses some; the assay was immunoSEQ multiplex PCR. Among nearly 45,000 clones listed, roughly four fifths were seen once. This sample's time point: peripheral blood 6 weeks after treatment start. The sequencing here drew on PBMCs, taken around atezolizumab (anti-PD-L1) treatment. The clonotype comes from a man aged 55 to 69 with urothelial cancer. The rearrangement uses TRBV5-4 and TRBJ2-7, with TRBD2 identical over 7 bases. The CDR3 region is CASSLSGAGHEQYF. CDR3 in DNA: TGTGCCAGCAGCTTGAGCGGGGCAGGCCACGAGCAGTACTTC.